These 21 T cell receptor beta chains came from one sample sequenced in a study of T cell repertoires in cytomegalovirus infection. The antigens these receptors bind are not known. A single record per CDR3 protein comes from TCRdb applying MiXCR to the reads. The sample contains under 200,000 distinct CDR3 sequences, roughly 22% of which appear only once. The sequencing here drew on CD8+ T cells from cultured PBMCs, taken from culture after CMV antigen stimulation. Receptors were obtained from a human donor in good health (CMV status not recorded). Some clones in this sample may be carry-over from other donors' samples.

The chain is built from TRBV14 and TRBJ2-4; D is uncertain. The CDR3 contains 12 residues. V lost 1 base to trimming and J lost 7 bases, with 5 bases between them. Per the germline V gene, CDR1 is SGHDN and CDR2 is FVKESK. CDR3 region: CASSQVQNIQYF. The CDR3 nucleotides are TGTGCCAGCAGCCAAGTACAGAACATTCAGTACTTC.

This chain uses TRBV7-2 with TRBJ1-2, with D hard to call. Germline V gives CDR1 SGHTA, CDR2 FQGNSA. V was trimmed by 1 base and J by 8 bases, leaving 8 bases between them. This CDR3 is built from 12 residues. The CDR3 here is CASSLGGRGYTF. CDR3 bases: TGTGCCAGCAGCTTAGGAGGGAGAGGCTACACCTTC.

This clonotype has more than one count but fewer than ten. The rearrangement joins TRBV7-9 to TRBJ1-1; D unclear. V was trimmed by 3 bases and J by 6 bases, leaving 8 bases between them. The CDR3 has 12 amino acids. Germline CDR1 is SEHNR and CDR2 is FQNEAQ (reference sequence). The CDR3 region has the DNA TGTGCCAGCAGCTTCATCGGGGCTGAAGCTTTCTTT. Translating gives CASSFIGAEAFF.

V usage is TRBV4-1 and J usage is TRBJ1-5; D is undetermined. CDR1 is MGHRA, CDR2 YSYEKL, per germline. Between the trimmed V and J ends, which lost 0 bases and 0 bases, there was a span of 12 bases. CDR3 length equals 17 residues. Here the CDR3 reads CASSQDISVYSNQPQHF. For the CDR3, the DNA is TGCGCCAGCAGCCAAGATATTAGTGTCTATAGCAATCAGCCCCAGCATTTT.

This clonotype has just a few counts. V usage is TRBV6-2 or TRBV6-3 and J usage is TRBJ1-1; tentative D call: TRBD1 (6 bases). The CDR3 is made up of 15 amino acids. Germline assignment: CDR1 MNHEY and CDR2 SVGEGT. The ends were cut back, 5 bases at V and 0 bases at J, with 13 bases in the middle. CDR3: CASSPYRAMNTEAFF. The CDR3 DNA reads TGTGCCAGCAGTCCCTACAGGGCTATGAACACTGAAGCTTTCTTT.

This clonotype was recorded a few times. The chain employs TRBV7-2 and TRBJ2-3; D may correspond to TRBD1 or TRBD2 (5 bases each). V lost 5 bases and J lost 6, with 18 bases in between. Germline V gene sequence: CDR1 SGHTA, CDR2 FQGNSA. The CDR3 spans 15 residues. Written as DNA, the CDR3 is TGTGCCAGCAGCCTCCGAACCGGGACCCGGGATACGCAGTATTTT. Its protein product is CASSLRTGTRDTQYF.

This chain connects TRBV4-3 to TRBJ1-1, with D unresolved. Germline V gives CDR1 LGHNA, CDR2 YSLEER. V dropped 3 bases and J dropped 5 bases, with 7 bases sitting between them. This CDR3 has 12 amino acids. The CDR3, as DNA: TGCGCCAGCAGCCAGGTTGGAACTGAAGCTTTCTTT. Amino acids: CASSQVGTEAFF.

This clonotype has more than one count but fewer than ten. The chain recombines TRBV7-6 with TRBJ2-1; D not resolved. V lost 2 bases and J 5 bases, leaving 13 bases between the germline ends. CDR3 length: 15 residues. Germline lookup yields CDR1 SGHVS and CDR2 FNYEAQ. The chain's CDR3 is CASSLRGESHNEQFF. CDR3 nucleotides: TGTGCCAGCAGCTTACGAGGCGAGAGTCACAATGAGCAGTTCTTC.

The chain employs TRBV10-3 and TRBJ2-7, with a weak D call TRBD1 (5 bases). The CDR3 loop spans 12 amino acids. Looked up from germline, CDR1 is ENHRY and CDR2 is SYGVKD. V was shortened by 7 bases and J by 3 bases, with 10 bases between the two germline ends. CDR3 DNA sequence: TGTGCCATCATTACAGGATACTACGAGCAGTACTTC. Its protein is CAIITGYYEQYF.

This clonotype was observed a few times. This rearrangement joins TRBV6-2 or TRBV6-3 to TRBJ1-1, with D possibly matching TRBD1 (5 bases). Trimming pared 2 bases from V and 5 bases from J, leaving 18 bases between. The germline gives CDR1 MNHEY, CDR2 SVGEGT. The CDR3 sequence is 16 residues long. The CDR3 nucleotides are TGTGCCAGCAGTTACCGGCCCGGGGGTTCGTGGACTGAAGCTTTCTTT. Translation gives CASSYRPGGSWTEAFF.

The V call is TRBV6-2 or TRBV6-3, the J call TRBJ2-2; the match to TRBD2 covers 8 bases. Looked up from germline, CDR1 is MNHEY and CDR2 is SVGEGT. With 2 bases clipped from V and 1 base from J, the junction kept 6 bases outside the gene matches. The CDR3 is 17 amino acids. This CDR3 reads CASSYEAGEMNTGELFF. The DNA for the CDR3 is TGTGCCAGCAGTTACGAAGCGGGGGAAATGAACACCGGGGAGCTGTTTTTT.

This sequence joins TRBV12-5 and TRBJ2-1, with 7 bases fitting TRBD1. The V gene end was trimmed by 7 bases and the J gene end by 10 bases; junction bases not matched to a gene: 7. Germline values: CDR1 LGHNT, CDR2 FRNRAP. The CDR3 consists of 12 residues. The CDR3 DNA is TGTGCTAGTGCACATGCGACAGGGGAGCAGTTCTTC. As protein: CASAHATGEQFF.

This clonotype was counted between two and nine times. The chain employs TRBV12-3 or TRBV12-4 and TRBJ2-2, with a possible D match to TRBD1 (5 bases). V was pared by 6 bases and J by 6 bases, with 14 bases between. The CDR3 is made up of 14 amino acids. The chain's CDR3 is CASSTETVPGELFF. CDR3 in DNA: TGTGCCAGCAGCACCGAGACAGTCCCCGGGGAGCTGTTTTTT.

This clonotype was seen a few times. J is TRBJ2-7 and V is TRBV4-1; a weak D match, TRBD1 (5 bases). The ends were cut back, 0 bases at V and 5 bases at J, with 17 bases in the middle. The V gene's germline CDR1 is MGHRA and CDR2 YSYEKL. The CDR3 has 16 amino acids. Written as DNA, the CDR3 is TGCGCCAGCAGCCAAGATCCCCGCCCAGGGAAGGACGAGCAGTACTTC. It is translated as CASSQDPRPGKDEQYF.

The chain combines TRBV27 with TRBJ2-7; 11 nucleotides match TRBD1. The V segment lost 8 bases and the J segment 6 bases; nucleotides outside the gene matches: 18. The germline gives CDR1 MNHEY, CDR2 SMNVEV (reference sequence). This CDR3 region has 17 residues. The CDR3 loop reads CASRSPSTGTGGGEQYF. As DNA, the CDR3 is TGTGCCAGCCGTTCCCCCTCGACCGGGACAGGGGGTGGCGAGCAGTACTTC.

The V call is TRBV7-2, the J call TRBJ1-2; 8 positions agree with TRBD1. The V gene end was trimmed by 2 bases and the J gene end by 4 bases; junction bases not matched to a gene: 9. The CDR3 is made up of 16 amino acids. Germline values: CDR1 SGHTA, CDR2 FQGNSA. The CDR3 region is CASSLKGDRTPYGYTF. CDR3 bases: TGTGCCAGCAGCTTAAAGGGGGACAGGACGCCCTATGGCTACACCTTC.

The gene calls are TRBV9 and TRBJ2-1, with 8 positions matching TRBD1. The germline V gene has CDR1 SGDLS and CDR2 YYNGEE. The CDR3 contains 14 residues. Germline trimming cut 4 bases from V and 7 bases from J; bases unmatched to any gene: 7. The CDR3 region has the DNA TGTGCCAGCAGCATGCGGACAGGGTGGAATGAGCAGTTCTTC. Protein: CASSMRTGWNEQFF.

There are a few counts of this clonotype. The chain has TRBV7-2 and TRBJ1-1; 9 positions match TRBD1. CDR3 length: 15 amino acids. Trimming at V came to 5 bases and at J to 5 bases, leaving 9 bases not matched to a gene. CDR1 and CDR2 (germline): SGHTA, FQGNSA. The DNA for the CDR3 is TGTGCCAGCAGCGTTACAGGGGGCGGGAATACTGAAGCTTTCTTT. Translating it yields CASSVTGGGNTEAFF.

A few counts support this clonotype. The germline gene is not matched at one end of the junction; a read error may be the cause. The chain is built from TRBV7-3 and TRBJ2-4; no clear D gene. This CDR3 contains 14 residues. Germline loops: CDR1 SGHTA, CDR2 FQGTGA. The CDR3 bases are TGTGCCAGCAGCTTAAGAACGACCGGAAACATCCAGTACTTC. Amino acids: CASSLRTTGNIQYF.

The V and J genes are TRBV19 and TRBJ2-1; D may be TRBD1 (5 bases). V lost 3 bases and J 3 bases, leaving 9 bases between the germline ends. The germline gives CDR1 LNHDA, CDR2 SQIVND (reference sequence). The length of the CDR3 is 14 residues. The CDR3 loop reads CASSISTGYNEQFF. CDR3 DNA: TGTGCCAGTAGTATCTCCACAGGCTACAATGAGCAGTTCTTC.

The chain carries TRBV12-5 and TRBJ2-1; D is perhaps TRBD2 (8 bases). Germline CDR1 LGHNT, CDR2 FRNRAP. This CDR3 has 14 residues. V lost 5 bases and J lost 9, with 17 bases in between. CDR3 loop: CASGLGRGPAEQFF. The DNA of the CDR3 is TGTGCTAGTGGTCTCGGGAGGGGGCCGGCTGAGCAGTTCTTC.